This TCR beta chain is drawn from a study of response to subunit inactivated influenza vaccine. General study results and limits: Every seasonal influenza vaccination brings in few new T cells, the authors suggested.

TCRdb redid the calling of the RT-PCR reads with MiXCR, one entry per CDR3 protein. The sample shows just over 300,000 distinct CDR3 sequences, approximately 20% of them seen only once. The CDR3 spans 15 residues. V lost 1 base, J lost 0 bases, and 11 bases lay in between. CDR1 and CDR2 from the germline V gene are SGHRS and YFSETQ. As for this clonotype: What it binds is unknown.

Sample: PBMCs from blood, taken 21 months after vaccination. This TCR derives from a man aged 50-75 years who received an inactivated influenza vaccine. This rearrangement joins TRBV5-1 to TRBJ2-7; no firm D call. The CDR3 loop reads CASSLHELSSYEQYF. CDR3 DNA: TGCGCCAGCAGCTTGCACGAACTTAGCTCCTACGAGCAGTACTTC.